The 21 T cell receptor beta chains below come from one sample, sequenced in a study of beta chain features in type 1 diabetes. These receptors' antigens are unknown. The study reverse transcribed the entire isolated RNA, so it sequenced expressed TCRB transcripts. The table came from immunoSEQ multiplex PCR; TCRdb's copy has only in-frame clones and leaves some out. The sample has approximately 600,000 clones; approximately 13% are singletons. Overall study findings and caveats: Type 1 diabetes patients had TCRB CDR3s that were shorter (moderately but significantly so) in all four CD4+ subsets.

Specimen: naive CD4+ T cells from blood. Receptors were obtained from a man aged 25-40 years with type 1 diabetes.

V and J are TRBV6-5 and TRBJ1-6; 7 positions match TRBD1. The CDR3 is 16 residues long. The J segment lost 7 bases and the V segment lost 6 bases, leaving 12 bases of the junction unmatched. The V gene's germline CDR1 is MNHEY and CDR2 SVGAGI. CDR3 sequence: CASSYMTGPTNSPLHF. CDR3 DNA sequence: TGTGCCAGCAGCTACATGACAGGGCCAACAAATTCACCCCTCCACTTT.

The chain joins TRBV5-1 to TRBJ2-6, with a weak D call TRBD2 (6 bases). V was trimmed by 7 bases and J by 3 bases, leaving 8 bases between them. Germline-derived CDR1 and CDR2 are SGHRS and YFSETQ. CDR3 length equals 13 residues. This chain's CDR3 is CASGTDGANVLTF. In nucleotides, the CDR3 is TGCGCCAGCGGGACTGATGGGGCCAACGTCCTGACTTTC.

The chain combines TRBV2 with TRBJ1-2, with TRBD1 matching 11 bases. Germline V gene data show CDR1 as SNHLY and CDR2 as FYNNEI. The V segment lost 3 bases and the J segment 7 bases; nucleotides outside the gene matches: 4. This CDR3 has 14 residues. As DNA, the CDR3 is TGTGCCAGCAGTGAGGACAGGGGGCTGCGTGGCTACACCTTC. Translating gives CASSEDRGLRGYTF.

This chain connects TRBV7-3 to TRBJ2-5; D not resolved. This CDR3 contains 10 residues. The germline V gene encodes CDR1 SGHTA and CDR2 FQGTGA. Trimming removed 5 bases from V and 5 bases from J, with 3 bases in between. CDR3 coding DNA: TGTGCCAGCAGCCTGGAGACCCAGTACTTC. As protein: CASSLETQYF.

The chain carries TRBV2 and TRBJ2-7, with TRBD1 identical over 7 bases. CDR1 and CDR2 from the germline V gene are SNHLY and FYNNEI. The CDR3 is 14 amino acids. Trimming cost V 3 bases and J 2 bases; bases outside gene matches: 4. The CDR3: CASSEGTAPYEQYF. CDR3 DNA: TGTGCCAGCAGTGAGGGGACAGCTCCCTACGAGCAGTACTTC.

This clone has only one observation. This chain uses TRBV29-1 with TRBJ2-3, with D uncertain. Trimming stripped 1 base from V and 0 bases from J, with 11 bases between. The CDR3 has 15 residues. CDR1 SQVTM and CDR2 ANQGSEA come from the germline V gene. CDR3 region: CSVEVSKPSTDTQYF. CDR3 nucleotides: TGCAGCGTTGAAGTGTCTAAACCTAGCACAGATACGCAGTATTTT.

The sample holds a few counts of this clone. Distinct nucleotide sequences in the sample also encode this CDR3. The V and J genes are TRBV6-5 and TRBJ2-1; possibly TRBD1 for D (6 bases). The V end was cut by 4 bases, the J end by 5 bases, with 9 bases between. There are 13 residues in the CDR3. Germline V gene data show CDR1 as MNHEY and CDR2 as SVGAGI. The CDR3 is CASSSRGDNEQFF. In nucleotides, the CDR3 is TGTGCCAGCAGTTCCAGGGGCGACAATGAGCAGTTCTTC.

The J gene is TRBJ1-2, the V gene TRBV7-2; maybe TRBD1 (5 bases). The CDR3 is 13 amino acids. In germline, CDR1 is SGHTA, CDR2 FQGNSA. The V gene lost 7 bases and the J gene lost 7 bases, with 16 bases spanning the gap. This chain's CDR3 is CASTTSGGGGYTF. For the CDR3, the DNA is TGTGCCAGCACCACGAGCGGGGGTGGTGGCTACACCTTC.

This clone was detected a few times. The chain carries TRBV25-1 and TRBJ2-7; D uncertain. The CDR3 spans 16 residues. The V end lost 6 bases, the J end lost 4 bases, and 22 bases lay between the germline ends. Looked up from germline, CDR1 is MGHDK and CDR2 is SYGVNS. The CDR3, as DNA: TGTGCCAGCAGGGGAAACGACGTACTCACTCGTTACGAGCAGTACTTC. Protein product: CASRGNDVLTRYEQYF.

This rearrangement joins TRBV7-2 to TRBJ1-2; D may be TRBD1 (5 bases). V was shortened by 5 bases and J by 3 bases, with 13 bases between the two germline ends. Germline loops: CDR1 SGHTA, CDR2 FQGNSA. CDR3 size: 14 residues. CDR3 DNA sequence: TGTGCCAGCAGCCGGGACTTACTCGACTATGGCTACACCTTC. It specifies CASSRDLLDYGYTF.

This chain's CDR3 is CASSQEDPRIAGEKNEQYF. CDR3 DNA sequence: TGCGCCAGCAGCCAAGAGGACCCTAGGATAGCGGGGGAAAAGAACGAGCAGTACTTC. V is TRBV4-3 and J is TRBJ2-7; 9 bases are a match to TRBD2. The CDR3 runs to 19 residues. With 0 bases clipped from V and 5 bases from J, the junction kept 17 bases outside the gene matches. Germline V gene sequence: CDR1 LGHNA, CDR2 YSLEER.

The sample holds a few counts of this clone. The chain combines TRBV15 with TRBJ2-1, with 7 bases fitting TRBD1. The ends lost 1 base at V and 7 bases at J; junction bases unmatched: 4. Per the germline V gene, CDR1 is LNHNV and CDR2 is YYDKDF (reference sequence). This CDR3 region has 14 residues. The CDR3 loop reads CATSRVGTDNEQFF. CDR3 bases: TGTGCCACCAGCAGAGTAGGGACAGATAATGAGCAGTTCTTC.

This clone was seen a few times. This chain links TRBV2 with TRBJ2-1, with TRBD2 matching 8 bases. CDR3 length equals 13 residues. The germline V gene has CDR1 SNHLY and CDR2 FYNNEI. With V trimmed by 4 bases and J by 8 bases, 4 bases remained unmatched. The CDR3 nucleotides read TGTGCCAGCAGTGGTACTAGCGGCGATGAGCAGTTCTTC. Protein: CASSGTSGDEQFF.

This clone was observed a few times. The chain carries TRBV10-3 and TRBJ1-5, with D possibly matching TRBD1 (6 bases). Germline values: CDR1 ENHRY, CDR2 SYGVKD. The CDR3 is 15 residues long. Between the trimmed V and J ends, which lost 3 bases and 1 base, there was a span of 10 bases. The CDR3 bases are TGTGCCATCAGTGATCCACAGGGAAGCAATCAGCCCCAGCATTTT. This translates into CAISDPQGSNQPQHF.

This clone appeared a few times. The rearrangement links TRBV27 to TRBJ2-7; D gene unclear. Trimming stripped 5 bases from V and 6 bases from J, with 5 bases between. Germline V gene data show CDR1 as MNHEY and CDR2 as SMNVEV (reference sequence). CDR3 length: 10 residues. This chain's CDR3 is CASSKGEQYF. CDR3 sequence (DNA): TGTGCCAGCAGTAAGGGCGAGCAGTACTTC.

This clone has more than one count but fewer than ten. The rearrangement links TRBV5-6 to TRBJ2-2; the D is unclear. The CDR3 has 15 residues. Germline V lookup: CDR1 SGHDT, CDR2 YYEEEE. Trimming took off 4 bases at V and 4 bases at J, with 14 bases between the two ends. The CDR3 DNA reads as TGTGCCAGCAGCGGATCTATGATCCGCACCGGGGAGCTGTTTTTT. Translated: CASSGSMIRTGELFF.

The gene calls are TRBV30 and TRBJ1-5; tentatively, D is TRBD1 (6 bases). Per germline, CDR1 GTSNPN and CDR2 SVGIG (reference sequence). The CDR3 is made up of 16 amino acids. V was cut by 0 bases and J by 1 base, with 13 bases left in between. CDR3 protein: CAWSVPGGESNQPQHF. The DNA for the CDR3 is TGTGCCTGGAGTGTACCCGGGGGCGAAAGCAATCAGCCCCAGCATTTT.

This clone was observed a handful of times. The CDR3 is CASSQGIRAHTATGELFF. CDR3 DNA sequence: TGCGCCAGCAGCCAAGGGATCAGAGCACATACGGCCACCGGGGAGCTGTTTTTT. This chain connects TRBV4-1 to TRBJ2-2; no definite D call. Germline CDR1 reads MGHRA; CDR2 reads YSYEKL. This CDR3 has 18 amino acids. V was pared by 1 base and J by 4 bases, with 19 bases between.

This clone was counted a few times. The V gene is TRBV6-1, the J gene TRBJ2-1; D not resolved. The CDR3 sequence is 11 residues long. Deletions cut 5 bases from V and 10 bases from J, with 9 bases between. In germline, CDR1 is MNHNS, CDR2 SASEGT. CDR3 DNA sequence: TGTGCCAGCAGTAACACCAGGGAGCAGTTCTTC. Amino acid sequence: CASSNTREQFF.

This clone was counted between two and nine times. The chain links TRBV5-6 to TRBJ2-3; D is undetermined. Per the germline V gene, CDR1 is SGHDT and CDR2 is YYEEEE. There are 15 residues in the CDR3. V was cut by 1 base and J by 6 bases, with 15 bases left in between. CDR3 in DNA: TGTGCCAGCAGCTTGAGGTTGGGTTTTTTGGATACGCAGTATTTT. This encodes CASSLRLGFLDTQYF.

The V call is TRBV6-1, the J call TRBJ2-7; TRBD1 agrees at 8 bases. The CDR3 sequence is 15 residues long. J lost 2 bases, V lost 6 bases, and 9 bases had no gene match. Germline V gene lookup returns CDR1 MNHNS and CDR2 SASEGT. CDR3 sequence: CASRRDRRETYEQYF. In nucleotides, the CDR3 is TGTGCCAGCAGAAGGGACAGGCGAGAAACCTACGAGCAGTACTTC.